These T cell receptor beta chains were read from a single sample in a study of blood T cell repertoires in COVID-19. The table came from immunoSEQ multiplex PCR; TCRdb's copy has only in-frame clones and leaves some out. The table lists about 150,000 clones, about 88% of them singletons. Sequenced: peripheral blood. These TCRs come from a human donor with COVID-19, enrolled during active disease. The donor label of this sample is uncertain. Each CDR3 is given with its conserved first and last residue. D genes are given only for firm matches. For some rows the clone size is stated as once, few or many, or as a class when expanded; others skip it.

- TRBJ2-7 - TRBV10-2 CASRGVDSREQYF TGCGCCAGCAGGGGGGTGGACAGCCGCGAGCAGTACTTC
TRBD1 TRBJ1-2 - TRBV6-5 CASTYRDRERDGYTF TGTGCCAGCACTTACCGGGACAGGGAGAGAGATGGCTACACCTTC
TRBD1 TRBJ1-2 medium-sized TRBV5-1 CASSPVWTGNYGYTF TGCGCCAGCAGCCCGGTTTGGACAGGGAACTATGGCTACACCTTC
- TRBJ1-5 - TRBV27 CASRADQPQHF TGTGCCAGCAGAGCCGATCAGCCCCAGCATTTT
- TRBJ1-6 - TRBV5-1 CASTQESYNSPLHF TGCGCCAGCACCCAGGAATCCTATAATTCACCCCTCCACTTT
TRBD1 TRBJ1-3 - TRBV7-9 CASSPQGTGGLSGNTIYF TGTGCCAGCAGCCCGCAAGGGACAGGGGGTCTCTCTGGAAACACCATATATTTT
TRBD1 TRBJ1-6 - TRBV3-1/TRBV3-2 CASSQIRGLTLHF TGTGCCAGCAGCCAAATCAGGGGGCTCACCCTCCACTTT
- TRBJ1-2 once TRBV20-1 CSASPQGSYGYTF TGCAGTGCTAGTCCCCAGGGATCCTATGGCTACACCTTC
TRBD1 TRBJ2-5 - TRBV28 CASSSHLQGSQETQYF TGTGCCAGCAGTTCTCACCTACAGGGGTCCCAAGAGACCCAGTACTTC
- TRBJ1-3 - TRBV6-6 CASSLRPTGSSGNTIYF TGTGCCAGCAGTCTGCGCCCGACCGGGAGCTCTGGAAACACCATATATTTT
- TRBJ1-5 - TRBV30 CAWSVLQGPMGQPQHF TGTGCCTGGAGTGTACTTCAGGGGCCGATGGGTCAGCCCCAGCATTTT
- TRBJ1-2 - TRBV6-5 CASSRTASNYGYTF TGTGCCAGCAGTCGTACTGCGAGTAACTATGGCTACACCTTC
- TRBJ1-5 - TRBV6-5 CASSPDSYNQPQHF TGTGCCAGCAGTCCCGACAGTTACAATCAGCCCCAGCATTTT
- TRBJ1-4 - TRBV7-9 CASSSGQSPNEKLFF TGTGCCAGCAGCTCTGGACAGTCCCCCAATGAAAAACTGTTTTTT
TRBD1 TRBJ2-7 - TRBV5-1 CASSTTGQGPYEQYF TGCGCCAGCAGCACGACGGGACAGGGGCCATACGAGCAGTACTTC
TRBD2 TRBJ2-5 - TRBV3-1/TRBV3-2 CASSQGLAGGRETQYF TGTGCCAGCAGCCAAGGACTAGCGGGGGGGCGGGAGACCCAGTACTTC
TRBD2 TRBJ2-3 - TRBV7-9 CASSRGSGGLTDTQYF TGTGCCAGCAGCAGGGGTAGCGGGGGGCTCACAGATACGCAGTATTTT
TRBD1 TRBJ1-4 - TRBV4-1 CASSQERTGRLGKLFF TGCGCCAGCAGCCAAGAGAGGACAGGGCGACTCGGAAAACTGTTTTTT
- TRBJ1-2 - TRBV6-1 CASSEMDRSYGYTF TGTGCCAGCAGTGAGATGGACAGATCCTATGGCTACACCTTC
- TRBJ2-7 - TRBV11-2 CASSLGDSYEQYF TGTGCCAGCAGCTTAGGCGACAGCTACGAGCAGTACTTC
- TRBJ2-5 - TRBV28 CASSLVGQQETQYF TGTGCCAGCAGTTTAGTAGGACAGCAAGAGACCCAGTACTTC
- TRBJ2-5 - TRBV25-1 CASGQQGQETQYF TGTGCCAGCGGTCAACAGGGCCAAGAGACCCAGTACTTC
TRBD2 TRBJ2-5 - TRBV25-1 CASTRTSGEETQYF TGTGCCAGCACCCGGACTAGCGGGGAAGAGACCCAGTACTTC
TRBD1 TRBJ2-7 - TRBV6-5 CASSSRDRGYYEQYF TGTGCCAGCAGTTCCCGGGACAGGGGCTACTACGAGCAGTACTTC
- TRBJ2-7 - TRBV7-2 CASSLGGRYEQYF TGTGCCAGCAGCTTGGGGGGTAGGTACGAGCAGTACTTC
- TRBJ2-7 - TRBV28 CASGGTTYEQYF TGTGCCAGCGGGGGCACCACCTACGAGCAGTACTTC
- TRBJ2-2 - TRBV19 CATSDGSGTGELFF TGTGCCACCTCGGACGGGTCGGGGACCGGGGAGCTGTTTTTT
- TRBJ1-5 - TRBV19 CASSPSATGLGNQPQHF TGTGCCAGTAGTCCCTCTGCGACAGGCTTGGGAAATCAGCCCCAGCATTTT
- TRBJ1-1 - TRBV11-3 CASSLRDKNTEAFF TGTGCCAGCAGCTTACGGGACAAAAACACTGAAGCTTTCTTT
- TRBJ1-1 - TRBV2 CASSEGLGRNTEAFF TGTGCCAGCAGTGAAGGGTTGGGGCGGAACACTGAAGCTTTCTTT
TRBD1 TRBJ2-2 - TRBV6-1 CASSEQRTGNTGELFF TGTGCCAGCAGTGAACAAAGGACAGGGAACACCGGGGAGCTGTTTTTT
- TRBJ2-4 - TRBV19 CASSQRFTGFLLAKNIQYF TGTGCCAGTAGTCAAAGATTTACAGGGTTCTTACTAGCCAAAAACATTCAGTACTTC
- TRBJ1-2 few TRBV5-4 CASSTQGGYGYTF TGTGCCAGCAGCACGCAGGGTGGGTATGGCTACACCTTC
- TRBJ1-1 - TRBV2 CASSEPAGGGTEAFF TGTGCCAGCAGTGAACCGGCAGGCGGGGGCACTGAAGCTTTCTTT
- TRBJ2-5 - TRBV7-6 CASSLVHRETQYF TGTGCCAGCAGCTTAGTTCACAGAGAGACCCAGTACTTC